This T cell receptor beta chain was found in a study of identical twins. Points from the study as a whole: There was an excess of low generation probability in the out-of-frame alpha sequences that twins shared.

TCRdb reanalysed the 5' RACE reads using MiXCR and keeps one entry per CDR3 protein. Of some 690,000 distinct CDR3 sequences in the sample, 21% were seen once. Details on this clonotype: Its antigen is still unknown.

The CDR3 length is 16 residues. From germline, CDR1 is LGHNA and CDR2 YSLEER. V lost 3 bases and J 0 bases, leaving 12 bases between the germline ends. These data also formed part of another study, on T cells expressing NK-cell markers.

This sequence joins TRBV4-3 and TRBJ2-1; D remains unclear. This TCR was sampled from a woman in her late teens or twenties in good health. Sample: PBMCs. The CDR3 nucleotides read TGCGCCAGCAGCCACCTACTCCTGAGCTCCTACAATGAGCAGTTCTTC. Amino acid sequence: CASSHLLLSSYNEQFF.